The 12 T cell receptor beta chains presented below share a single source sample, sequenced in a study of OX40 agonist ivuxolimab in advanced cancers. Method: immunoSEQ multiplex PCR; TCRdb's copy keeps in-frame clones and lacks some. This sample carries about 20,000 clones, 78% of them seen once, and the ten largest clones take about 15%. The material sequenced was CD4+ or CD8+ T cells sorted from blood, taken in a trial of the OX40 agonist ivuxolimab. These receptors were obtained from an adult with an advanced solid tumor such as melanoma, head and neck, liver or kidney cancer.

The CDR3, as DNA: TGTGCCAGCAGCTTAGATATGAGCGGGAGGGTCGAGCAGTACTTC. Amino acid sequence: CASSLDMSGRVEQYF. This chain connects TRBV7-8 to TRBJ2-7; the match to TRBD2 covers 10 bases. Germline lookup yields CDR1 SGHVS and CDR2 FQNEAQ. J gave up 6 bases and V 1 base, and 6 bases lay outside the gene matches. The CDR3 sequence is 15 residues long.

CDR3 DNA sequence: TGTGCCAGCAGCCAAGAATCCCCGCGGGATGAGCAGTTCTTC. Translating gives CASSQESPRDEQFF. The genes are TRBV14 and TRBJ2-1, with D possibly being TRBD2 (5 bases). Germline V gene data show CDR1 as SGHDN and CDR2 as FVKESK. This CDR3 region has 14 residues. V gave up 0 bases and J gave up 8 bases, with 11 bases separating them.

The V call is TRBV7-2, the J call TRBJ1-2, with D unresolved. Trimming pared 6 bases from V and 6 bases from J, leaving 17 bases between. Per germline, CDR1 SGHTA and CDR2 FQGNSA. CDR3 size: 14 residues. CDR3 amino acids: CASRPDVRVDGYTF. CDR3 bases: TGTGCCAGCAGGCCCGACGTTAGAGTTGATGGCTACACCTTC.

This chain connects TRBV11-2 to TRBJ2-7; D perhaps matches TRBD1 (5 bases). The CDR3 has 15 amino acids. From germline, CDR1 is SGHAT and CDR2 FQNNGV. The V end lost 1 base, the J end lost 9 bases, and 19 bases lay between the germline ends. Here the CDR3 reads CASSLGGSAFEAQYF. Written as DNA, the CDR3 is TGTGCCAGCAGCTTAGGGGGCAGTGCCTTCGAGGCGCAGTACTTC. The variable domain in full, with the rest retrieved from reference TRBV11-2 and TRBJ2-7, is EAGVAQSPRYKIIEKRQSVAFWCNPISGHATLYWYQQILGQGPKLLIQFQNNGVVDDSQLPKDRFSAERLKGVDSTLKIQPAKLEDSAVYLCASSLGGSAFEAQYFGPGTRLTVT.

The chain links TRBV6-4 to TRBJ1-6; D is undetermined. This CDR3 comprises 14 residues. CDR1 and CDR2 (germline): MRHNA, SNTAGT. V was cut by 2 bases and J by 0 bases, with 2 bases left in between. CDR3 in DNA: TGTGCCAGCAGTGACGGCTCCTATAATTCACCCCTCCACTTT. Amino acid sequence: CASSDGSYNSPLHF.

This clone showed up just a few times. At one of its ends the junction is not consistent with the germline gene, which may arise from a read error. Here the CDR3 DNA reads TGTGCTAGCAGCCAGTCGAGGGGGCTGTCAGATACGCAGTATTTT. It is translated as CASSQSRGLSDTQYF. V is TRBV7-7 and J is TRBJ2-3; 7 positions match TRBD1. The CDR3 consists of 15 residues. Germline CDR1 reads SSHAT; CDR2 reads FNYEAQ (reference sequence). The full variable domain, rest sourced from reference TRBV7-7 and TRBJ2-3, is GAGVSQSPRYKVTKRGQDVTLRCDPISSHATLYWYQQALGQGPEFLTYFNYEAQPDKSGLPSDRFSAERPEGSISTLTIQRTEQRDSAMYRCASSQSRGLSDTQYFGPGTRLTVL.

This clone was counted once. This chain uses TRBV28 with TRBJ2-5; 9 positions match TRBD1. V was clipped by 6 bases and J by 4 bases; unmatched bases: 12. The CDR3 extends over 16 amino acids. Germline V gene sequence: CDR1 MDHEN, CDR2 SYDVKM. The CDR3 DNA reads as TGTGCCAGCAGGGTCCCCGGGACAGGGTCGCGAGAGACCCAGTACTTC. It is translated as CASRVPGTGSRETQYF.

The chain has TRBV7-3 and TRBJ1-2; the D gene is possibly TRBD1 (6 bases). Looked up from germline, CDR1 is SGHTA and CDR2 is FQGTGA. The CDR3 length is 13 residues. The V end lost 4 bases, the J end lost 1 base, and 7 bases lay between the germline ends. The CDR3 bases are TGTGCCAGCAGCTCCAGGGGTAACTATGGCTACACCTTC. It specifies CASSSRGNYGYTF.

This chain joins TRBV7-2 and TRBJ2-3; D is unclear. There are 12 residues in the CDR3. Deletions cut 5 bases from V and 6 bases from J, with 9 bases between. The germline V gene has CDR1 SGHTA and CDR2 FQGNSA. CDR3 residues: CASSLTRDTQYF. The CDR3 nucleotides are TGTGCCAGCAGCCTCACCCGGGATACGCAGTATTTT. Full variable domain (rest looked up from reference TRBV7-2 and TRBJ2-3): GAGVSQSPSNKVTEKGKDVELRCDPISGHTALYWYRQSLGQGLEFLIYFQGNSAPDKSGLPSDRFSAERTGGSVSTLTIQRTQQEDSAVYLCASSLTRDTQYFGPGTRLTVL.

V gene TRBV13 combines with J gene TRBJ2-7, with TRBD1 identical over 8 bases. The CDR3 has 14 residues. V lost 5 bases, J lost 10 bases, and 13 bases stayed unmatched. CDR1 and CDR2 (germline): PRHDT, FYEKMQ (reference sequence). The CDR3 DNA follows: TGTGCCAGCAGCGACTCGGGACAGGCCCCACCTCAGTACTTC. The encoded protein is CASSDSGQAPPQYF. The entire variable domain, with the rest obtained from reference TRBV13 and TRBJ2-7, is as follows: AAGVIQSPRHLIKEKRETATLKCYPIPRHDTVYWYQQGPGQDPQFLISFYEKMQSDKGSIPDRFSAQQFSDYHSELNMSSLELGDSALYFCASSDSGQAPPQYFGPGTRLTVT.

This clone has a handful of counts. A read error may produce the germline difference seen at one junction end. Additional DNA sequences in this sample encode the identical CDR3. The chain is built from TRBV4-1 and TRBJ1-5, with D perhaps matching TRBD1 (5 bases). Germline loops: CDR1 MGHRA, CDR2 YSYEKL. This CDR3 has 16 amino acids. The chain's CDR3 is CASSQEQAASNQPQHF. The CDR3 DNA is TGTGCCAGCAGCCAAGAACAGGCAGCTAGCAATCAGCCCCAGCATTTT.

V gene TRBV19 combines with J gene TRBJ2-5; perhaps D is TRBD1 or TRBD2 (5 bases each). V lost 10 bases and J 3 bases, leaving 12 bases between the germline ends. There are 12 residues in the CDR3. The germline gives CDR1 LNHDA, CDR2 SQIVND (reference sequence). CDR3 amino acids: CATGLGKETQYF. The CDR3 bases are TGTGCCACGGGGCTAGGGAAAGAGACCCAGTACTTC.